This T cell receptor beta chain was found in a study of T cell responses to AZD1222 COVID-19 vaccine. This CDR3 is built from 14 residues. The junction had 6 bases not matched to a gene; V was cut back by 2 bases and J by 5 bases. Germline CDR1 MNHEY, CDR2 SMNVEV (reference sequence). This clone was detected a few times. The assay was immunoSEQ multiplex PCR, and TCRdb's table has in-frame clones only and misses some. The sample lists 95,000 to 130,000 clones, around 92% occurring once. Sequenced material: peripheral blood, taken on day 0 of AZD1222 vaccination. The chain is built from TRBV27 and TRBJ2-7; 7 nucleotides agree with TRBD2. This receptor was obtained from an adult in good health. CDR3 residues: CASSLREGWNEQYF. Written as DNA, the CDR3 is TGTGCCAGCAGTTTAAGGGAGGGTTGGAACGAGCAGTACTTC.